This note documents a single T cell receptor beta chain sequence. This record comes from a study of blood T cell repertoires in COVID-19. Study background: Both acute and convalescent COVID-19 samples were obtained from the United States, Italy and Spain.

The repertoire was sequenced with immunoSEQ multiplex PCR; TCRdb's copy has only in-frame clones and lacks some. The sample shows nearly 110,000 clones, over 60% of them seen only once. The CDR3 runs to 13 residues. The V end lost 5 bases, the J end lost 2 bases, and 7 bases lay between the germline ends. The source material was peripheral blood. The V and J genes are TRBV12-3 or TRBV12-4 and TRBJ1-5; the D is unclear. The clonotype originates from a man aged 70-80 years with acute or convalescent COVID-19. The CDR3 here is CASSLQGNQPQHF. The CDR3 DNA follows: TGTGCCAGCAGTCTCCAGGGCAATCAGCCCCAGCATTTT.